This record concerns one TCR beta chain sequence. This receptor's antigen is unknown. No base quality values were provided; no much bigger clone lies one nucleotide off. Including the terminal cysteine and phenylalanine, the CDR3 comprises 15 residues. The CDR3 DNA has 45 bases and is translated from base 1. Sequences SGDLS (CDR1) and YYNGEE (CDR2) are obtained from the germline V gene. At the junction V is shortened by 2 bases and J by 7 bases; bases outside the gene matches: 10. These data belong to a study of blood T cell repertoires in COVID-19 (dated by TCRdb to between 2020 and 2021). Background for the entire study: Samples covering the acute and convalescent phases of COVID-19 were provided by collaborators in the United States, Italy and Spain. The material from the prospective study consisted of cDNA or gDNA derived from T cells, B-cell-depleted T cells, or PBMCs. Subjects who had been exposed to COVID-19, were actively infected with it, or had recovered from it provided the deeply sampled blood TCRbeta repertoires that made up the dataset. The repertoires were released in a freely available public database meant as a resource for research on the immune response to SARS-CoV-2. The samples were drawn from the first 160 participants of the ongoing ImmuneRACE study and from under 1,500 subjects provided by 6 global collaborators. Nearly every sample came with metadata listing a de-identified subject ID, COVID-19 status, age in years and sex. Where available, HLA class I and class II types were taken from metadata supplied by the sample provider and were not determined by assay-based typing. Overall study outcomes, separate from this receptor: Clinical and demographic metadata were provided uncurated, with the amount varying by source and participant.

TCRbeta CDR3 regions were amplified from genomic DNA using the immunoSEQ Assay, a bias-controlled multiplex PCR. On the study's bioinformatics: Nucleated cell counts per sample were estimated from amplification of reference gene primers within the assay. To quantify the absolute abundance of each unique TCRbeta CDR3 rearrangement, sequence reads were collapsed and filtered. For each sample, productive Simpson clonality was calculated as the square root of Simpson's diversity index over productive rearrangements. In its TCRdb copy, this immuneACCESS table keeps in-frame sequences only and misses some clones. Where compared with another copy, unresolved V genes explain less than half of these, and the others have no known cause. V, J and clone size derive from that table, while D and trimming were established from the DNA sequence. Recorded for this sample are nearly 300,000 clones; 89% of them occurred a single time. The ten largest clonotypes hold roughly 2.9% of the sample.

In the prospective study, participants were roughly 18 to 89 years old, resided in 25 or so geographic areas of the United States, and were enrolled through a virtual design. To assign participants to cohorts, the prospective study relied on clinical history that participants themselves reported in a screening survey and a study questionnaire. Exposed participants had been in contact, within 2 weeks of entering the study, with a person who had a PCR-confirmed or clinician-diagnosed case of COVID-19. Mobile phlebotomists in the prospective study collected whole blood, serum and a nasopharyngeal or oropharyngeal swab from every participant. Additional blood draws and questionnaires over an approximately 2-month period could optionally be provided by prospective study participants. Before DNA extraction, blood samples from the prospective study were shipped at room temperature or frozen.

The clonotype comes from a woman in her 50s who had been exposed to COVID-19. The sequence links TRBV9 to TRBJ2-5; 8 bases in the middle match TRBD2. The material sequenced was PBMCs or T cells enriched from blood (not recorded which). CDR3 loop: CASSVLGGSGGTQYF. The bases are TGTGCCAGCAGCGTGTTGGGCGGGAGCGGGGGGACCCAGTACTTC.